A selection of T cell receptor beta chains follows, all from one sample in a study of a mutant IDH1 vaccine in newly diagnosed glioma. Repertoires were generated with immunoSEQ multiplex PCR, while TCRdb's copy carries only in-frame clones and drops some. The profile shows some 38,000 clones, roughly 92% of them singletons. The source was PBMCs, collected from a glioma patient treated with radiotherapy, temozolomide or both. All receptors come from a man aged 18 to 29 with glioma. The CDR3 runs from the conserved cysteine through the conserved F or W. D genes are given only for firm matches. Size values are once, few and many counts, or a class for expanded clones, and some rows have none.

>TRBV5-4|TRBJ2-6|.|.
TGTGCCAGCAGCTTGAGATCATCTGGGGCCAACGTCCTGACTTTC
CASSLRSSGANVLTF
>TRBV30|TRBJ2-3|.|TRBD2
TGTGCCGGGGCCGGGACTAGTTTGTCAGATACGCAGTATTTT
CAGAGTSLSDTQYF
>TRBV4-1|TRBJ2-2|.|.
TGCGCCAGCAGCCAAGCTCAGAACACCGGGGAGCTGTTTTTT
CASSQAQNTGELFF
>TRBV5-5|TRBJ2-5|.|TRBD2
TGTGCCAGCAGCTTTGCGGCGGCTAGCGGTCAAGAGACCCAGTACTTC
CASSFAAASGQETQYF
>TRBV28|TRBJ2-3|.|.
TGTGCCAGCAGTTTTATGGGCGACCGCACAGATACGCAGTATTTT
CASSFMGDRTDTQYF
>TRBV20-1|TRBJ1-1|.|.
TGCAGTGCTAGCTCGCCAATTGAAGCTTTCTTT
CSASSPIEAFF
>TRBV5-6|TRBJ1-1|once|.
TGTGCCAGCAGCTTGGGTGGGTACTTGAACACTGAAGCTTTCTTT
CASSLGGYLNTEAFF
>TRBV7-2|TRBJ1-2|.|.
TGTGCCAGCAGCTTAGCGGCTCAGGGGAGAGATGGCTACACCTTC
CASSLAAQGRDGYTF
>TRBV7-3|TRBJ2-2|.|.
TGTGCCAGCAGCTTAACGGCGGTGAACACCGGGGAGCTGTTTTTT
CASSLTAVNTGELFF
>TRBV30|TRBJ1-5|.|.
TGTGCCTGGAGTCGGCGAGGCAATCAGCCCCAGCATTTT
CAWSRRGNQPQHF
>TRBV7-9|TRBJ2-5|.|TRBD2
TGTGCCAGCAGCCCCAGACTAGCGGGAGGCAAAGAGACCCAGTACTTC
CASSPRLAGGKETQYF
>TRBV29-1|TRBJ2-2|.|TRBD2
TGCAGCGTGAGGCGGGGGTCCACCGGGGAGCTGTTTTTT
CSVRRGSTGELFF
>TRBV2|TRBJ1-1|.|TRBD1
TGTGCCAGCCCGGGACAGGGGATGAACACTGAAGCTTTCTTT
CASPGQGMNTEAFF
>TRBV30|TRBJ2-7|.|TRBD1
TGTGCCTGGGTTCAAGACAGGGGGGCCTACGAGCAGTACTTC
CAWVQDRGAYEQYF
>TRBV30|TRBJ1-1|.|.
TGTGCCTGGAGTGTACCCCCTCCAGGGAGGAACACTGAAGCTTTCTTT
CAWSVPPPGRNTEAFF
>TRBV6-1|TRBJ1-1|.|.
TGTGCCATCCCTGAAGCTTTCTTT
CAIPEAFF
>TRBV6-6|TRBJ1-2|.|.
TGTGCCAGCAGTTACGGGGCAGAGAATGGCTACACCTTC
CASSYGAENGYTF
>TRBV7-2|TRBJ2-7|.|TRBD1
TGTGCCAGCAGCACCGAGACAGGGGACACTATCTCCTACGAGCAGTACTTC
CASSTETGDTISYEQYF
>TRBV18|TRBJ1-5|.|TRBD1
TGTGCCAGCTCACCTCCCGGGACAGGAAGTCAGCCCCAGCATTTT
CASSPPGTGSQPQHF
>TRBV9|TRBJ2-7|.|.
TGTGCCAGCAGCGTAGGGGTAGGGGGCTACGAGCAGTACTTC
CASSVGVGGYEQYF
>TRBV6-5|TRBJ1-1|once|.
TGTGCCAGCAGTCCCCGGGGGTTCGTGAACACTGAAGCTTTCTTT
CASSPRGFVNTEAFF
>TRBV19|TRBJ1-5|.|.
TGTGCCAGTAGTATATTAAGGGCGACGAGCAATCAGCCCCAGCATTTT
CASSILRATSNQPQHF
>TRBV9|TRBJ2-2|.|TRBD1
TGTGCCAGCAGCGTAGGCGGTACAGGGGGGAACACCGGGGAGCTGTTTTTT
CASSVGGTGGNTGELFF
>TRBV5-1|TRBJ2-1|.|.
TGCGCCAGCAGCCCTGGGGCTAGCGAAACCTACAATGAGCAGTTCTTC
CASSPGASETYNEQFF
>TRBV6-1|TRBJ2-3|.|TRBD1
TGTGCCAGCAGTGCCGGACAGGTCGATACGCAGTATTTT
CASSAGQVDTQYF
>TRBV9|TRBJ1-6|.|TRBD1
TGTGCCAGCAGCGTGGGGACAGTTTATTCACCCCTCCACTTT
CASSVGTVYSPLHF
>TRBV7-2|TRBJ2-3|.|.
TGTGCCAGCAGCTTAGAAAGTTTGGATACGCAGTATTTT
CASSLESLDTQYF
>TRBV5-4|TRBJ2-7|.|TRBD1
TGTGCCAGCAGCTTACAGGGGACGGCCTACGAGCAGTACTTC
CASSLQGTAYEQYF
>TRBV30|TRBJ1-2|.|.
TGTGCCTGGAGCCCCGTATGGCCCCGGGACAACAGCGGCTACACCTTC
CAWSPVWPRDNSGYTF
>TRBV4-3|TRBJ2-1|once|TRBD1
TGCGCCAGCAGCCAAGATGGGCAGGGGGCGTACAATGAGCAGTTCTTC
CASSQDGQGAYNEQFF
>TRBV7-2|TRBJ2-7|.|TRBD1
TGTGCCAGCAGCTTGGGGACAGCCTACGAGCAGTACTTC
CASSLGTAYEQYF
>TRBV7-9|TRBJ2-2|once|.
TGTGCCAGCAGCCCCCCCAACGCGAACACCGGGGAGCTGTTTTTT
CASSPPNANTGELFF
>TRBV6-5|TRBJ2-3|.|TRBD1
TGTGCCAGCAGTGCCCAGACAGGGAACACAGATACGCAGTATTTT
CASSAQTGNTDTQYF
>TRBV7-2|TRBJ2-5|.|TRBD1
TGTGCCAGCAGCCCAGGGGGTAAAGAGACCCAGTACTTC
CASSPGGKETQYF
>TRBV28|TRBJ1-1|.|.
TGTGCCAGCGGGGGGGGCCCTGGGGTTGAAGCTTTCTTT
CASGGGPGVEAFF
>TRBV25-1|TRBJ1-1|.|.
TGTGCCAGCAGTGACGGGACCTACACTGAAGCTTTCTTT
CASSDGTYTEAFF
>TRBV9|TRBJ1-1|.|.
TGTGCCAGCAGCACGGACAGGAACACTGAAGCTTTCTTT
CASSTDRNTEAFF
>TRBV30|TRBJ2-7|.|.
TGTGCCTGGAGTGCTCGCCCATCATCGGAGCAGTACTTC
CAWSARPSSEQYF
>TRBV4-3|TRBJ2-1|once|.
TGCGCCAGCAGCCATTCCGCCCCCCGCGGTGAGCAGTTCTTC
CASSHSAPRGEQFF
>TRBV5-6|TRBJ1-2|.|.
TGTGCCAGCAGCTTGGCCACGGGTAGGAGCTATGGCTACACCTTC
CASSLATGRSYGYTF
>TRBV7-2|TRBJ2-7|.|.
TGTGCCAGCAGCGGCCCGACGGACTCCTACGAGCAGTACTTC
CASSGPTDSYEQYF
>TRBV4-3|TRBJ2-1|.|.
TGCGCCAGCAGCCAAGACCGGGCGGGGAGGACTAAGCACAATGAGCAGTTCTTC
CASSQDRAGRTKHNEQFF
>TRBV7-9|TRBJ2-4|once|.
TGTGCCAGCAGCTTAGCGGTTAGCCCCCGAAACATTCAGTACTTC
CASSLAVSPRNIQYF
>TRBV4-1|TRBJ1-1|.|TRBD1
TGCGCCAGCAGCCAAGTTTCAACAGGGGCTGAAGCTTTCTTT
CASSQVSTGAEAFF
>TRBV2|TRBJ2-1|.|.
TGTGCCAGCAGTCGTGCAAGAGGCGTATACAATGAGCAGTTCTTC
CASSRARGVYNEQFF
>TRBV6-1|TRBJ2-2|few|.
TGTGCCAGCAGTGAAGTGTGGGGGGGGCGGACCGGGGAGCTGTTTTTT
CASSEVWGGRTGELFF
>TRBV11-2|TRBJ2-1|.|.
TGTGCCAGCAGCCTTATGTCCGGGGTTGAGCAGTTCTTC
CASSLMSGVEQFF
>TRBV6-5|TRBJ2-3|once|TRBD2
TGTGCCAGCCGCACTAGCGGGAGGGCAGATACGCAGTATTTT
CASRTSGRADTQYF
>TRBV20-1|TRBJ1-1|.|.
TGCAGTGCTACTCAGGCGCATGAAGCTTTCTTT
CSATQAHEAFF
>TRBV6-1|TRBJ1-5|.|.
TGTGCCAGCGCCCGGAACAGGGAAGGCAATCAGCCCCAGCATTTT
CASARNREGNQPQHF
>TRBV19|TRBJ2-7|.|TRBD1
TGTGCCAGTAGTGAGAGACAGGGGGGGATCGAGCAGTACTTC
CASSERQGGIEQYF
>TRBV4-2|TRBJ2-5|.|TRBD2
TGTGCCAGCAGCCAAGGGGGGATAGCGGGGAATATAGAGACCCAGTACTTC
CASSQGGIAGNIETQYF
>TRBV23-1|TRBJ2-1|.|.
TGCGCCAGCAGTCTTTCTCCCTACAATGAGCAGTTCTTC
CASSLSPYNEQFF
>TRBV30|TRBJ2-2|.|TRBD2
TGTGCCTTAGGACTAGCGGGAGGTACCGGGGAGCTGTTTTTT
CALGLAGGTGELFF